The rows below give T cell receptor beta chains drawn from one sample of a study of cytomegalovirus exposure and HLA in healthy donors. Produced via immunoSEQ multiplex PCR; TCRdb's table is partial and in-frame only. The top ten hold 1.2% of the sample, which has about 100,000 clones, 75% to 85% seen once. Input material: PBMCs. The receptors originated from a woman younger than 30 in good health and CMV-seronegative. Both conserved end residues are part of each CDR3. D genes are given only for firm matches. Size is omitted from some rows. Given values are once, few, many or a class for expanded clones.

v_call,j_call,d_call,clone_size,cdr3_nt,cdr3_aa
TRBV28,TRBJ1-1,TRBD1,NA,TGTGCCAGCAGTTTAACAGGGGGAAACACTGAAGCTTTCTTT,CASSLTGGNTEAFF
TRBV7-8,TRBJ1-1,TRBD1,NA,TGTGCCAGCAGCTCGGTCGGACAGGGGGCCGCCCGGACGGCTTTCTTT,CASSSVGQGAARTAFF
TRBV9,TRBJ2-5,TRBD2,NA,TGTGCCAGCAGCCCACCAGCGGGAGGGTTAAGGTGGGAGACCCAGTACTTC,CASSPPAGGLRWETQYF
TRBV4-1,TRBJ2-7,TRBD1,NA,TGCGCCAGCAGCCAACGACAGGGCCCCTACGAGCAGTACTTC,CASSQRQGPYEQYF
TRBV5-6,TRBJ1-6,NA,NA,TGTGCCAGCAGCTCGGCGGGGTATAATTCACCCCTCCACTTT,CASSSAGYNSPLHF
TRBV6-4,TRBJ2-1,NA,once,TGTGCCAGCAGCCCAGGGCCGTACAATGAGCAGTTCTTC,CASSPGPYNEQFF
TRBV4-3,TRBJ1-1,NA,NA,TGCGCCAGCAGCCAAGACAGGGCGAACACTGAAGCTTTCTTT,CASSQDRANTEAFF
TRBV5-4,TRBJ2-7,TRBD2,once,TGTGCCAGCAGCACGAGACTAGCGGGGCGCTACGAGCAGTACTTC,CASSTRLAGRYEQYF
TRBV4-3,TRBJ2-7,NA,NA,TGCGCCAGCAGCCAAGCTACGGGTCCCTCCTACGAGCAGTACTTC,CASSQATGPSYEQYF
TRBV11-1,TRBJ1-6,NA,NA,TGTGCCAGCAGCTTAATTTGGTCAGTGGATTCACCCCTCCACTTT,CASSLIWSVDSPLHF
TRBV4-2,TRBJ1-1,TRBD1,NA,TGTGCCAGCAGCCAGGGGACAGGGGTGAACACTGAAGCTTTCTTT,CASSQGTGVNTEAFF
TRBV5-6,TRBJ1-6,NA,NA,TGTGCCAGCAGCTTGCTTCCCAGCTCCTATAATTCACCCCTCCACTTT,CASSLLPSSYNSPLHF
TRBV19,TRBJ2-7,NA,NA,TGTGCCAGTAGTCCCGACGGGGCGGGGTCTAACGAGCAGTACTTC,CASSPDGAGSNEQYF
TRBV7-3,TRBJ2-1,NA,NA,TGTGCCAGCAGTCGCGGGGAGAACAATGAGCAGTTCTTC,CASSRGENNEQFF
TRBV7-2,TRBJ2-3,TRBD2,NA,TGTGCCAGCAGCTTAGCGTCAATCGGGGGACTAGCGGGTGTTGATACGCAGTATTTT,CASSLASIGGLAGVDTQYF
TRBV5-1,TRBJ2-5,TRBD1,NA,TGCGCCAGCAGCACGGGACAGTCGGGAGAGACCCAGTACTTC,CASSTGQSGETQYF
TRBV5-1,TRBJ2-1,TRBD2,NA,TGCGCCAGCAGCTTTATGACTAGCGGGGGGTACAATGAGCAGTTCTTC,CASSFMTSGGYNEQFF
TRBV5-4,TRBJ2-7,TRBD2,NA,TGTGCCAGCAGCCCGGGACTAGTTTCCGCCTACGAGCAGTACTTC,CASSPGLVSAYEQYF
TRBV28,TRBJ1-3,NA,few,TGTGCCAGCAGTCAATCCTCTGGAAACACCATATATTTT,CASSQSSGNTIYF
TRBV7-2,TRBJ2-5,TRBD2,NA,TGTGCCAGCAGCAATAGCGGGAGAGGAGAGACCCAGTACTTC,CASSNSGRGETQYF
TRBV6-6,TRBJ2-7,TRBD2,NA,TGTGCCAGCAGTACCAGTAGCGGGAGTCCCTACGAGCAGTACTTC,CASSTSSGSPYEQYF
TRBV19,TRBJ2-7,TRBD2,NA,TGTGCCAGTAGTAGTCTAGCGGGAGTTAACGAGCAGTACTTC,CASSSLAGVNEQYF
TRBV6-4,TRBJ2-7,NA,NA,TGTGCCAGCAGTCCGCACAGGGACGGCAAAACCTACGAGCAGTACTTC,CASSPHRDGKTYEQYF
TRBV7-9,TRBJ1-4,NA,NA,TGTGCCAGCAGCTTAGGAGCAACTAATGAAAAACTGTTTTTT,CASSLGATNEKLFF
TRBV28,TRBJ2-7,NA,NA,TGTGCCAGCATTACGGGGAGCAGTCCGAGCTACGAGCAGTACTTC,CASITGSSPSYEQYF
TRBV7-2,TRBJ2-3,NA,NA,TGTGCCAGCAGCTTAGGCGTCGTACGCACAGATACGCAGTATTTT,CASSLGVVRTDTQYF
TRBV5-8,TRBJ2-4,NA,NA,TGTGCCAGCAGCTTGGACAGGGATCACATTCAGTACTTC,CASSLDRDHIQYF
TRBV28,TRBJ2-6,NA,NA,TGTGCCAGCAGTTTACCCGCGGGGCCTGGGGCCAACGTCCTGACTTTC,CASSLPAGPGANVLTF
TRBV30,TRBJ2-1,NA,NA,TGTGCCTGGAGTGTATATGTTGGGAGGATAATGGGCAAAGTGAAAAGTATGGCCGATGAGCAGTTCTTC,CAWSVYVGRIMGKVKSMADEQFF
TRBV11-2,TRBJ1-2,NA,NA,TGTGCCAGCAGCTTAGCGGACTATGGCTACACCTTC,CASSLADYGYTF
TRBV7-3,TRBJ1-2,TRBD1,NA,TGTGCCAGCAGCCCAGGGACAGCCTCCTCTGGCTACACCTTC,CASSPGTASSGYTF
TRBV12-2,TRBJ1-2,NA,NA,TGTGCAAGTCGCCCTCACGGCGGTTCTCTACATGGAGACTATGGCTACACCTTC,CASRPHGGSLHGDYGYTF
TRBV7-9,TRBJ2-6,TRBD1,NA,TGTGCCAGCAGCTTAGTACAGGGGGCGCGCGGGGCCAACGTCCTGACTTTC,CASSLVQGARGANVLTF
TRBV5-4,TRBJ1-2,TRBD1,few,TGTGCCAGCAGCTCCCGGACAGGGAGGTATGGCTACACCTTC,CASSSRTGRYGYTF
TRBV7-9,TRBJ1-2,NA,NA,TGTGCCAGCAGCTTAGGGCGTCAGGGAAACTATGGCTACACCTTC,CASSLGRQGNYGYTF
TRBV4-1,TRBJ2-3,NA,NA,TGCGCCAGCAGCCAAGTTTTACTGACAGATACGCAGTATTTT,CASSQVLLTDTQYF
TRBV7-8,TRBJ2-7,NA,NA,TGTGCCAGCAGCCCCTCTACCTACGAGCAGTACTTC,CASSPSTYEQYF
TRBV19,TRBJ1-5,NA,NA,TGTGCCAGCTATGGACAGCCCAATCAGCCCCAGCATTTT,CASYGQPNQPQHF
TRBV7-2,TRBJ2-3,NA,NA,TGTGCCAGCAGCTTGACGAGCGTCATCACAGATACGCAGTATTTT,CASSLTSVITDTQYF
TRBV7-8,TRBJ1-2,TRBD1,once,TGTGCCAGCAGCTTAGTTACAGGGACAGGGACCAACTATGGCTACACCTTC,CASSLVTGTGTNYGYTF
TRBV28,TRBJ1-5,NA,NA,TGTGCCAGCAGTTTTATTAGCAATCAGCCCCAGCATTTT,CASSFISNQPQHF
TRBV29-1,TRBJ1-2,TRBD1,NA,TGCAGCGCTCTAACAGGGGGCCATGGCTACACCTTC,CSALTGGHGYTF
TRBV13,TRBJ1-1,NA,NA,TGTGCCAGCAGCTTTGGTTGGGGGCCTACGACTGAAGCTTTCTTT,CASSFGWGPTTEAFF
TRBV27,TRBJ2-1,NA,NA,TGTGCCAGCAGTTTAACACCGGGGAGCTCCTACAATGAGCAGTTCTTC,CASSLTPGSSYNEQFF
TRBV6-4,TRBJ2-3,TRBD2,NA,TGTGCCAGCAGAGCCGGGAGGTCTACAGATACGCAGTATTTT,CASRAGRSTDTQYF
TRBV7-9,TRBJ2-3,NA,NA,TGTGCCAGCAGCTTAGAGGTTACAGGGCGATCGGGCACAGATACGCAGTATTTT,CASSLEVTGRSGTDTQYF
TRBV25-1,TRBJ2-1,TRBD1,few,TGTGCCAGCAGTGTTTATTTTAGTAGGGACAGGGGATTGGGTGAGCAGTTCTTC,CASSVYFSRDRGLGEQFF
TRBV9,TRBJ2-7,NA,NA,TGTGCCAGCAGCCCCAATCCCCCCCCCGAGCAGTACTTC,CASSPNPPPEQYF
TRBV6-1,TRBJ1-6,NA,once,TGTGCCAGCAGTCAACAGACAGGTTTAGGTTCACCCCTCCACTTT,CASSQQTGLGSPLHF
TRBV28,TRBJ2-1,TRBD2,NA,TGTGCCAGCAGTTCAAAGCGGAGCGGGGGGGCATCAAAGCAGTTCTTC,CASSSKRSGGASKQFF
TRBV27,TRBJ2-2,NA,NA,TGTGCCAGCAGTTTATCGCCCAGGGGCACCGGGGAGCTGTTTTTT,CASSLSPRGTGELFF
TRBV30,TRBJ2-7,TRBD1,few,TGTGCCTTCTCACTAGGGGGCGGTGAGCAGTACTTC,CAFSLGGGEQYF
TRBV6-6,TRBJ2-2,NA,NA,TGTGCCAGCAGTTACTCGGGGGGGCCCGACACCGGGGAGCTGTTTTTT,CASSYSGGPDTGELFF
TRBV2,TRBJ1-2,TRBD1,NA,TGTGCCAGCAGTGAAGCCGGGACAGGGGTTGGCTACACCTTC,CASSEAGTGVGYTF
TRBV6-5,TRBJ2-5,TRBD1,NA,TGTGCCAGCAGGCAGGGGGTTACCCAGTACTTC,CASRQGVTQYF
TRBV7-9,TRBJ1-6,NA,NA,TGTGCCAGCAGCTTAAGGACAGCCAATTCACCCCTCCACTTT,CASSLRTANSPLHF
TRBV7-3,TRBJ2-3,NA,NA,TGTGCCAGCAGCCAAGGTGGAGGGACAGATACGCAGTATTTT,CASSQGGGTDTQYF